This TCR beta chain is from a study of CD8 T cells in ankylosing spondylitis. TCRdb passed the 5' RACE reads through MiXCR, listing each CDR3 protein once. The table includes 250,000 to 350,000 distinct CDR3 sequences, 15% to 25% detected once. This clonotype was observed a few times. This TCR derives from a male donor with ankylosing spondylitis or in good health (not recorded which). Material: blood, either unsorted or a sorted T cell fraction (not recorded which).

This CDR3 is CASSISNRATGELFF. In DNA, the CDR3 is TGTGCCAGCAGTATCTCGAACAGGGCCACCGGGGAGCTGTTTTTT. The chain has TRBV6-2 or TRBV6-3 and TRBJ2-2; TRBD1 might be the D (6 bases). V lost 5 bases, J lost 4 bases, and 14 bases lay in between. Germline V CDR1 and CDR2: MNHEY, SVGEGT. This CDR3 spans 15 amino acids.